One and the same sample provided the 17 T cell receptor beta chains below, sequenced in a study of blood T cell repertoires in COVID-19. Sequencing was performed with immunoSEQ multiplex PCR; in TCRdb, only in-frame clones are kept and a portion is missing. Of roughly 70,000 clones in the sample, around 88% are singletons; the top ten hold over 5%. The sample was peripheral blood. The receptors derive from a woman aged 70 to 79 with acute or convalescent COVID-19.

This rearrangement joins TRBV28 to TRBJ2-5, with 7 positions matching TRBD1. The CDR3 extends over 13 amino acids. The J segment lost 4 bases and the V segment lost 8 bases, leaving 7 bases of the junction unmatched. Germline values: CDR1 MDHEN, CDR2 SYDVKM. The CDR3 here is CASGHPGGETQYF. The CDR3 coding sequence is TGTGCCAGCGGTCACCCAGGGGGAGAGACCCAGTACTTC. The full variable domain, with the rest looked up from reference TRBV28 and TRBJ2-5, is DVKVTQSSRYLVKRTGEKVFLECVQDMDHENMFWYRQDPGLGLRLIYFSYDVKMKEKGDIPEGYSVSREKKERFSLILESASTNQTSMYLCASGHPGGETQYFGPGTRLLVL.

This clone was seen once. CDR3 nucleotide sequence: TGTGCCAGCAGCTCCGCCGGCGGTGAAGCTTTCTTT. Translating gives CASSSAGGEAFF. V usage is TRBV7-3 and J usage is TRBJ1-1; no clear D gene. The V end was cut by 4 bases, the J end by 7 bases, with 10 bases between. The V gene's germline CDR1 is SGHTA and CDR2 FQGTGA. There are 12 residues in the CDR3. Variable domain in full (rest from reference TRBV7-3 and TRBJ1-1): GAGVSQTPSNKVTEKGKYVELRCDPISGHTALYWYRQSLGQGPEFLIYFQGTGAADDSGLPNDRFFAVRPEGSVSTLKIQRTERGDSAVYLCASSSAGGEAFFGQGTRLTVV.

The genes are TRBV9 and TRBJ2-7; possible D gene TRBD1, 6 bases. The CDR3 spans 17 residues. The germline gives CDR1 SGDLS, CDR2 YYNGEE. The V and J ends lost 0 bases and 5 bases respectively, with 21 bases between them. The chain's CDR3 is CASSVARDTPRFHEQYF. CDR3 DNA sequence: TGTGCCAGCAGCGTAGCTCGGGACACCCCCAGGTTCCACGAGCAGTACTTC.

In DNA, the CDR3 is TGTGCCAGCAGCTTAGTGCATGAGACTGAAGCTTTCTTT. This encodes CASSLVHETEAFF. The chain is built from TRBV7-2 and TRBJ1-1; D not resolved. V lost 1 base and J 5 bases, leaving 8 bases between the germline ends. Looked up from germline, CDR1 is SGHTA and CDR2 is FQGNSA. The CDR3 has 13 amino acids.

The genes are TRBV5-1 and TRBJ1-1; 7 positions match TRBD1. The J segment lost 7 bases and the V segment lost 6 bases, leaving 21 bases of the junction unmatched. CDR3 length equals 17 residues. CDR1 and CDR2 (germline): SGHRS, YFSETQ. The CDR3 here is CASKSYRGGIAGGEAFF. CDR3 DNA: TGCGCCAGCAAATCGTACAGGGGCGGCATCGCTGGGGGTGAAGCTTTCTTT.

The chain has TRBV27 and TRBJ1-2; no clear D. CDR1 and CDR2 from the germline V gene are MNHEY and SMNVEV (reference sequence). V lost 3 bases to trimming and J lost 8 bases, with 13 bases between them. The CDR3 contains 13 residues. DNA for the CDR3: TGTGCCAGCAGTTTTGTACCGGTGGAGGGCTACACCTTC. This sequence encodes CASSFVPVEGYTF.

This chain uses TRBV6-5 with TRBJ2-1; 10 bases fit TRBD2. The germline V gene has CDR1 MNHEY and CDR2 SVGAGI. The V segment lost 6 bases and the J segment 4 bases; nucleotides outside the gene matches: 6. The length of the CDR3 is 15 residues. CDR3 nucleotides: TGTGCCAGCAGCCTGACTAGCGGGCTTTACAATGAGCAGTTCTTC. Its translation: CASSLTSGLYNEQFF.

The rearrangement joins TRBV5-1 to TRBJ2-7; 8 bases align to TRBD1. This CDR3 spans 15 amino acids. From germline, CDR1 is SGHRS and CDR2 YFSETQ. V lost 7 bases and J lost 5; bases outside the gene matches: 14. The CDR3 protein is CASQGDVTDRDEQYF. The DNA for the CDR3 is TGCGCCAGCCAAGGAGATGTGACGGACAGGGACGAGCAGTACTTC. Drawing the rest from reference TRBV5-1 and TRBJ2-7, the complete variable domain is KAGVTQTPRYLIKTRGQQVTLSCSPISGHRSVSWYQQTPGQGLQFLFEYFSETQRNKGNFPGRFSGRQFSNSRSEMNVSTLELGDSALYLCASQGDVTDRDEQYFGPGTRLTVT.

The genes are TRBV10-3 and TRBJ1-1; D is perhaps TRBD1 (5 bases). Trimming took off 3 bases at V and 5 bases at J, with 7 bases between the two ends. The CDR3 extends over 12 amino acids. Germline CDR1 ENHRY, CDR2 SYGVKD. This CDR3 is CAISDRDTEAFF. The CDR3 bases are TGTGCCATCAGTGACAGGGATACTGAAGCTTTCTTT.

With respect to this clone: An end of the junction does not agree with germline; a read error may underlie this. The chain uses TRBV27 and TRBJ2-2; 10 bases fit TRBD2. The CDR3 has 16 residues. Germline V gene data show CDR1 as MNHEY and CDR2 as SMNVEV (reference sequence). The DNA for the CDR3 is TGTGCCAGCAGTTGGGGGACTAGCGCGAAGACCGGGGAGCTGTTTTTT. Encoded protein: CASSWGTSAKTGELFF.

The gene calls are TRBV3-1 (or the pseudogene TRBV3-2) and TRBJ1-5; D is unresolved. Trimming stripped 0 bases from V and 4 bases from J, with 10 bases between. Germline V CDR1 and CDR2: LGHDT, YNNKEL (reference sequence). The length of the CDR3 is 15 residues. The CDR3 loop reads CASSQDRSPNQPQHF. Written as DNA, the CDR3 is TGTGCCAGCAGCCAAGATCGGAGTCCGAATCAGCCCCAGCATTTT.

The chain has TRBV6-5 and TRBJ2-3; D is unresolved. Trimming removed 6 bases at V and 1 base at J, with 8 bases between. CDR3 length equals 13 residues. Germline assignment: CDR1 MNHEY and CDR2 SVGAGI. The CDR3 region is CASSQPGTDTQYF. The CDR3 region has the DNA TGTGCCAGCAGCCAACCAGGCACAGATACGCAGTATTTT.

V is TRBV5-1 and J is TRBJ1-4; no clear D. The CDR3 covers 14 residues. Germline V gene sequence: CDR1 SGHRS, CDR2 YFSETQ. V dropped 3 bases and J dropped 2 bases, with 8 bases sitting between them. The CDR3 here is CASSSGGTNEKLFF. CDR3 in DNA: TGCGCCAGCAGCTCCGGAGGCACTAATGAAAAACTGTTTTTT.

This rearrangement joins TRBV6-5 to TRBJ1-1, with a tentative D call TRBD1 (5 bases). CDR3 length: 14 residues. Germline V lookup: CDR1 MNHEY, CDR2 SVGAGI. V lost 7 bases and J lost 1, with 13 bases in between. The CDR3 is CASIPPGGNTEAFF. The DNA of the CDR3 is TGTGCCAGCATCCCCCCGGGGGGGAACACTGAAGCTTTCTTT.

The V and J genes are TRBV24-1 and TRBJ2-2; TRBD1 aligns across 7 bases. With V trimmed by 4 bases and J by 4 bases, 8 bases remained unmatched. The germline gives CDR1 KGHDR, CDR2 SFDVKD. This CDR3 has 16 amino acids. The CDR3: CATSDSTGTATGELFF. DNA of the CDR3: TGTGCCACCAGTGACTCTACCGGGACAGCCACCGGGGAGCTGTTTTTT.

The gene calls are TRBV2 and TRBJ1-6, with D perhaps matching TRBD1 (5 bases). Trimming cost V 1 base and J 6 bases, with 10 bases left between them. CDR1 is SNHLY, CDR2 FYNNEI, per germline. CDR3 length equals 15 residues. CDR3 residues: CASSEDSRGNSPLHF. The CDR3 coding sequence is TGTGCCAGCAGTGAAGATTCTAGGGGTAATTCACCCCTCCACTTT.

The V call is TRBV19, the J call TRBJ1-5; the D is unclear. Trimming shortened V by 0 bases and J by 8 bases, and 11 bases separated the two germline ends. Germline V lookup: CDR1 LNHDA, CDR2 SQIVND (reference sequence). The CDR3 loop spans 14 amino acids. The CDR3: CASSIEEGNKPQHF. The CDR3 bases are TGTGCCAGTAGTATAGAGGAGGGTAATAAGCCCCAGCATTTT.